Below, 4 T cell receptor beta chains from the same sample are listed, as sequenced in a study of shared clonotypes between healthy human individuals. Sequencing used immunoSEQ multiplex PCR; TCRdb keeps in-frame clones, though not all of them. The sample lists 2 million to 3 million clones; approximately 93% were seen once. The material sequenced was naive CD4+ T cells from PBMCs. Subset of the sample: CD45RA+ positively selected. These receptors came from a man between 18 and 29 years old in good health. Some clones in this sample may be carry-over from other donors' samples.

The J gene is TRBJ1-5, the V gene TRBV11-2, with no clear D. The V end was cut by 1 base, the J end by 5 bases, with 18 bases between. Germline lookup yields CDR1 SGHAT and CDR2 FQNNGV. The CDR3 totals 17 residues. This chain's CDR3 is CASSLGRALRGDQPQHF. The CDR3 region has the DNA TGTGCCAGCAGCTTAGGGCGGGCACTCCGAGGCGATCAGCCCCAGCATTTT.

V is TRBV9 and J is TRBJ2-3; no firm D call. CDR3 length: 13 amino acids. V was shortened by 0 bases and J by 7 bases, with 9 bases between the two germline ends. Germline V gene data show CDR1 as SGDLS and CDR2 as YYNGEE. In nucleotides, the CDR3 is TGTGCCAGCAGCGTAGTCGACCGCAATACGCAGTATTTT. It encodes CASSVVDRNTQYF.

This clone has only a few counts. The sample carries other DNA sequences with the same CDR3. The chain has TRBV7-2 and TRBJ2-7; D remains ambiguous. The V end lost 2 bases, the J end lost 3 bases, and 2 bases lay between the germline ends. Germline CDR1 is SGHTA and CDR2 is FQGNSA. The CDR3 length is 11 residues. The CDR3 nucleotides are TGTGCCAGCAGCTTATACTACGAGCAGTACTTC. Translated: CASSLYYEQYF.

Here the CDR3 DNA reads TGTGCCAGCAGTATCGACACAGGGGAGGTACATGGCTACACCTTC. It codes for CASSIDTGEVHGYTF. The J gene is TRBJ1-2, the V gene TRBV27; 7 positions agree with TRBD1. Looked up from germline, CDR1 is MNHEY and CDR2 is SMNVEV (reference sequence). This CDR3 comprises 15 residues. V lost 5 bases and J lost 6; bases outside the gene matches: 12.